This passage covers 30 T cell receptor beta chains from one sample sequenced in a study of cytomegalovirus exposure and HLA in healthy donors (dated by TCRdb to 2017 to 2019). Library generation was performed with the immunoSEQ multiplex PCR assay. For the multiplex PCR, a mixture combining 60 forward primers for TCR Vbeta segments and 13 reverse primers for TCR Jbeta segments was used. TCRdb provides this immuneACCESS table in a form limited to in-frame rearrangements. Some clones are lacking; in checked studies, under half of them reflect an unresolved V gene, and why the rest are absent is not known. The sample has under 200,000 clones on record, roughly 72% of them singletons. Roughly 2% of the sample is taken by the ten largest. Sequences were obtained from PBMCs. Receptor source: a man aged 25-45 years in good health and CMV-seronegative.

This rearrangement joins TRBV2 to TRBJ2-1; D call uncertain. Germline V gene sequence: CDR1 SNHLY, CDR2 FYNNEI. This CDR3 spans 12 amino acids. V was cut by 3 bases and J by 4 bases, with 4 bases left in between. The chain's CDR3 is CASSDRYNEQFF. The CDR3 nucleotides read TGTGCCAGCAGTGACCGGTACAATGAGCAGTTCTTC.

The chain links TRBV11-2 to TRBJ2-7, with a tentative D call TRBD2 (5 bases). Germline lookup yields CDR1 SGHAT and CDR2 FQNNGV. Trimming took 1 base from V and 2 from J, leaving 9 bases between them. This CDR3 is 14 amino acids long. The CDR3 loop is CASSLGMGAYEQYF. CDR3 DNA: TGTGCCAGCAGCTTAGGTATGGGAGCCTACGAGCAGTACTTC.

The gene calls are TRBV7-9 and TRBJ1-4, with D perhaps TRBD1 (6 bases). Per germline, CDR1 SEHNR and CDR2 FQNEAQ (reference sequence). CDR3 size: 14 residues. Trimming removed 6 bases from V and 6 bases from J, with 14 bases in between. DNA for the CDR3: TGTGCCAGCAGGCGACAGGACGAGTATGAAAAACTGTTTTTT. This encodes CASRRQDEYEKLFF.

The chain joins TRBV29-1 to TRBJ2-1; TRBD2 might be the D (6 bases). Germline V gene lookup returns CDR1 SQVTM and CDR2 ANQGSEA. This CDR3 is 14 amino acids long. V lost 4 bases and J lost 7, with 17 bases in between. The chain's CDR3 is CSVVSRGGRNEQFF. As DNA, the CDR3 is TGCAGCGTTGTTTCCCGCGGAGGGCGGAATGAGCAGTTCTTC.

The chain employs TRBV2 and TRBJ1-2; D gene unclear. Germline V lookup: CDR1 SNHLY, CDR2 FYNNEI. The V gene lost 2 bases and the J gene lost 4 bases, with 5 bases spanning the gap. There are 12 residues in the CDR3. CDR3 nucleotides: TGTGCCAGCAGTGAACCGGTCTATGGCTACACCTTC. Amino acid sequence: CASSEPVYGYTF.

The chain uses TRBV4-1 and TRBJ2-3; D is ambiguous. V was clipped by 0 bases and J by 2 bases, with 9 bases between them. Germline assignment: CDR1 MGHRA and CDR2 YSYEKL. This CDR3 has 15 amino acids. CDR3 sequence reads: CASSQDQQPTDTQYF. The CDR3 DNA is TGCGCCAGCAGCCAAGATCAACAGCCCACAGATACGCAGTATTTT.

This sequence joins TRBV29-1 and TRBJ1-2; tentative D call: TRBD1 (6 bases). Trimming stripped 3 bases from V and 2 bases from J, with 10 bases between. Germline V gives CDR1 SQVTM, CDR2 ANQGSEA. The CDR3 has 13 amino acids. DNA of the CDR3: TGCAGCGTTGAGATTCAGGGGAACTATGGCTACACCTTC. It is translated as CSVEIQGNYGYTF.

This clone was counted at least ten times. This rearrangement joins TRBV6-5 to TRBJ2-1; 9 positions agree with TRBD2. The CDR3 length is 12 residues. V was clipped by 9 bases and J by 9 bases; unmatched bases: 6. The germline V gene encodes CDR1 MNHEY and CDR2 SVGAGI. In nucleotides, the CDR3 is TGTGCCAGTAGCGGGAGCCTGAGTGAGCAGTTCTTC. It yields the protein CASSGSLSEQFF.

CDR3 DNA: TGTGCCAGCAGCGTAGAGGGACTAGCGGGAGAAGAGACCCAGTACTTC. Residues: CASSVEGLAGEETQYF. J is TRBJ2-5 and V is TRBV9, with 14 bases lining up with TRBD2. V shed 0 bases, J shed 3 bases, and the junction held 1 base outside the gene matches. The CDR3 is made up of 16 amino acids. Germline lookup yields CDR1 SGDLS and CDR2 YYNGEE.

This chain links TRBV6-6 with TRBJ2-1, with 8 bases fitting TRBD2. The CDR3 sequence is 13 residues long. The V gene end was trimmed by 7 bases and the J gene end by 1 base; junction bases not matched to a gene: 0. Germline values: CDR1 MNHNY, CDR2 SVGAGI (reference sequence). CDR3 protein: CASTSGSYNEQFF. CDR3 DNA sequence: TGTGCCAGCACTAGCGGGTCCTACAATGAGCAGTTCTTC.

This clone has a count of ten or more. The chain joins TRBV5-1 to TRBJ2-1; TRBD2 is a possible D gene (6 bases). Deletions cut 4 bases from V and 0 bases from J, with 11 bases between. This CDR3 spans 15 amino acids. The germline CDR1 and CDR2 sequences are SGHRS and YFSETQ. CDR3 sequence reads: CASSQGLTSYNEQFF. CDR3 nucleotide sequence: TGCGCCAGCAGCCAAGGACTAACCTCCTACAATGAGCAGTTCTTC.

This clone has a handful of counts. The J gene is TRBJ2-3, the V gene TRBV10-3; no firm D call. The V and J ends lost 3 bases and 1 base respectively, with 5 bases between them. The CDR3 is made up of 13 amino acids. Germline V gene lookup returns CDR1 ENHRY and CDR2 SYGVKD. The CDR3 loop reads CAISDSGTDTQYF. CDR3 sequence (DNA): TGTGCCATCAGTGATTCAGGCACAGATACGCAGTATTTT.

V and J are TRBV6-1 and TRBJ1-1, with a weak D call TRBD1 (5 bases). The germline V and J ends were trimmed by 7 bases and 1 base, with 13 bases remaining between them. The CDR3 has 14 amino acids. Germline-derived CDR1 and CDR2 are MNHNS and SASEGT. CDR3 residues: CASKNRQTNTEAFF. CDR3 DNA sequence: TGTGCCAGCAAGAACCGACAGACGAACACTGAAGCTTTCTTT.

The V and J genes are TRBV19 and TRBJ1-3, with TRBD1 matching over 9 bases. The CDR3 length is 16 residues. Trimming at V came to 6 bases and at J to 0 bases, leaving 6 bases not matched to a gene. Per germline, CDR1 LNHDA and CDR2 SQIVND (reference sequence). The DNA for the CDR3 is TGTGCCAGTAGCGGACAGGGGACCATCTCTGGAAACACCATATATTTT. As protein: CASSGQGTISGNTIYF.

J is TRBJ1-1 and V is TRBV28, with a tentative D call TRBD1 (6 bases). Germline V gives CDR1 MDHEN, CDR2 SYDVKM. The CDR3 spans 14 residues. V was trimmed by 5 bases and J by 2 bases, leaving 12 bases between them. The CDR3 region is CASSTGQPNTEAFF. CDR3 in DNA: TGTGCCAGCAGTACAGGACAGCCCAACACTGAAGCTTTCTTT. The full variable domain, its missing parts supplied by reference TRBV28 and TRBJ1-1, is DVKVTQSSRYLVKRTGEKVFLECVQDMDHENMFWYRQDPGLGLRLIYFSYDVKMKEKGDIPEGYSVSREKKERFSLILESASTNQTSMYLCASSTGQPNTEAFFGQGTRLTVV.

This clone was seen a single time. The CDR3 here is CASSIPSGERYGYTF. The CDR3 coding sequence is TGTGCCAGCAGCATTCCTTCAGGGGAAAGATATGGCTACACCTTC. The chain has TRBV13 and TRBJ1-2; D may be TRBD1 (6 bases). The CDR3 loop spans 15 amino acids. The germline CDR1 and CDR2 sequences are PRHDT and FYEKMQ (reference sequence). Trimming pared 5 bases from V and 5 bases from J, leaving 18 bases between.

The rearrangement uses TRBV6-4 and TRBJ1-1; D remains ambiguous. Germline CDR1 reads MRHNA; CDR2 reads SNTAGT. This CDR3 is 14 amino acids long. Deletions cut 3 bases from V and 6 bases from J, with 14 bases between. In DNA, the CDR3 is TGTGCCAGCAGTGAGCCCCCAGATGAGGCTGAAGCTTTCTTT. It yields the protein CASSEPPDEAEAFF.

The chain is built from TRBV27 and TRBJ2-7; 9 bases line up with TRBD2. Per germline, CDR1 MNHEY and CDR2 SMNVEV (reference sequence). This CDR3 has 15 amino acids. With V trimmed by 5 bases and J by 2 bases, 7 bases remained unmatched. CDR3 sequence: CASSILAGGAYEQYF. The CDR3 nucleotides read TGTGCCAGCAGTATACTAGCGGGTGGGGCCTACGAGCAGTACTTC.

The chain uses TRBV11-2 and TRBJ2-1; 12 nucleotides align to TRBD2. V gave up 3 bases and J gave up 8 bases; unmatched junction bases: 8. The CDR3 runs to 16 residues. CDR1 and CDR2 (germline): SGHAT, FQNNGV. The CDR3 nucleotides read TGTGCCAGCAGCTTTTTGACTAGCGGGAGTATCGATGAGCAGTTCTTC. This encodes CASSFLTSGSIDEQFF.

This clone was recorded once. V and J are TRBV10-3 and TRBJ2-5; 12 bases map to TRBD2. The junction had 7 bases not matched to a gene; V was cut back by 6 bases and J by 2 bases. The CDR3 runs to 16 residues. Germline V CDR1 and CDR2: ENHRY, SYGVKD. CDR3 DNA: TGTGCCATCAGAGTCGGACTAGCGGGAATTCAAGAGACCCAGTACTTC. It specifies CAIRVGLAGIQETQYF.

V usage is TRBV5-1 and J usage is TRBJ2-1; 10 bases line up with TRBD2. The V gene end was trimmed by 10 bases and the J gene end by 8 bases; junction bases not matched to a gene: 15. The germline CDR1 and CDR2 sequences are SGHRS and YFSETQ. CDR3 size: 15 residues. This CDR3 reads CAGESAGGPEYEQFF. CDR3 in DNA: TGCGCCGGAGAATCAGCGGGAGGGCCAGAGTATGAGCAGTTCTTC.

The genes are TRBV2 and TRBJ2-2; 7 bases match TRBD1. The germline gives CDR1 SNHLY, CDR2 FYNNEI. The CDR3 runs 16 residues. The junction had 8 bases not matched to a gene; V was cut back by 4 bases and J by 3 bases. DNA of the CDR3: TGTGCCAGCAGTGGTAGACAGGGTGGGGACACCGGGGAGCTGTTTTTT. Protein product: CASSGRQGGDTGELFF. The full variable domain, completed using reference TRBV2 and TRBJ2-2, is EPEVTQTPSHQVTQMGQEVILRCVPISNHLYFYWYRQILGQKVEFLVSFYNNEISEKSEIFDDQFSVERPDGSNFTLKIRSTKLEDSAMYFCASSGRQGGDTGELFFGEGSRLTVL.

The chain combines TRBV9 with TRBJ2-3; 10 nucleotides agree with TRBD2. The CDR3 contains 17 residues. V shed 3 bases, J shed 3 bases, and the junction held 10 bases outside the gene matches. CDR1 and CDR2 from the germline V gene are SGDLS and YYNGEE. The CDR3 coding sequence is TGTGCCAGCAGCGGAAGAGGGCTAGCGGGAGCTACAGATACGCAGTATTTT. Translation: CASSGRGLAGATDTQYF.

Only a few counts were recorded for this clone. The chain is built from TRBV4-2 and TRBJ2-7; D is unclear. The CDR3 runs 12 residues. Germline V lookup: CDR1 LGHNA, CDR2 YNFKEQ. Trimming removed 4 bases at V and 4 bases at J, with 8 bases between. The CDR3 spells CASSLNLYEQYF. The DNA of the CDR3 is TGTGCCAGCAGCCTAAACCTATACGAGCAGTACTTC.

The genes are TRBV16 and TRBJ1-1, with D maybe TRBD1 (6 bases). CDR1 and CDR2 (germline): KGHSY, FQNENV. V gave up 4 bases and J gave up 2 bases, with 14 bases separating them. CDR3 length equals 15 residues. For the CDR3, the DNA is TGTGCCAGCAGCCCAGGGAGGGGGAGAAACACTGAAGCTTTCTTT. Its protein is CASSPGRGRNTEAFF.

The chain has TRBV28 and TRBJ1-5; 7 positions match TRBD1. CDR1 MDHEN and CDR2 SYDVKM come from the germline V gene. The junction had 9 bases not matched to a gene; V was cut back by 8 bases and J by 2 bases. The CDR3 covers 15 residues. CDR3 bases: TGTGCCAGCGCCTCACGGACAGGAGGCAATCAGCCCCAGCATTTT. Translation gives CASASRTGGNQPQHF.

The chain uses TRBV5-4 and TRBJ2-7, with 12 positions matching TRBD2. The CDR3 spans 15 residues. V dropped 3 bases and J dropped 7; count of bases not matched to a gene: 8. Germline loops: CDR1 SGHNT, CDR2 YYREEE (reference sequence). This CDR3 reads CASSSLAGGPREQYF. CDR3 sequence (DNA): TGTGCCAGCAGCTCCCTAGCGGGAGGGCCTCGAGAGCAGTACTTC.

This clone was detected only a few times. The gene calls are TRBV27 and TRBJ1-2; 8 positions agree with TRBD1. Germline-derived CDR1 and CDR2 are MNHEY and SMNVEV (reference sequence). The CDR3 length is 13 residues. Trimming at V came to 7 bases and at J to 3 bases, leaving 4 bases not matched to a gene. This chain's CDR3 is CASKDRDHYGYTF. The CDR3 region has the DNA TGTGCCAGCAAGGACAGGGACCACTATGGCTACACCTTC.

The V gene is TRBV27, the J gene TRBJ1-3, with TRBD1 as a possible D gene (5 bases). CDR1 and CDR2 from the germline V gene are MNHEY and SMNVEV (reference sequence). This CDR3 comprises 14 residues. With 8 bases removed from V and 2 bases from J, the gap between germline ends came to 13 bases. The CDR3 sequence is CASRRAGTGNTIYF. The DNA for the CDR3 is TGTGCCAGCCGCAGGGCTGGTACTGGAAACACCATATATTTT.

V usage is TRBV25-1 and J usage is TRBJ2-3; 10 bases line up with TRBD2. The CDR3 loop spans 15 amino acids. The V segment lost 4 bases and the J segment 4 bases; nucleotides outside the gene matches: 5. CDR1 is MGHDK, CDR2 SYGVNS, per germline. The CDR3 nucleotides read TGTGCCAGCAGTGTGGGACTAGCGTCCCCAGATACGCAGTATTTT. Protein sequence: CASSVGLASPDTQYF.